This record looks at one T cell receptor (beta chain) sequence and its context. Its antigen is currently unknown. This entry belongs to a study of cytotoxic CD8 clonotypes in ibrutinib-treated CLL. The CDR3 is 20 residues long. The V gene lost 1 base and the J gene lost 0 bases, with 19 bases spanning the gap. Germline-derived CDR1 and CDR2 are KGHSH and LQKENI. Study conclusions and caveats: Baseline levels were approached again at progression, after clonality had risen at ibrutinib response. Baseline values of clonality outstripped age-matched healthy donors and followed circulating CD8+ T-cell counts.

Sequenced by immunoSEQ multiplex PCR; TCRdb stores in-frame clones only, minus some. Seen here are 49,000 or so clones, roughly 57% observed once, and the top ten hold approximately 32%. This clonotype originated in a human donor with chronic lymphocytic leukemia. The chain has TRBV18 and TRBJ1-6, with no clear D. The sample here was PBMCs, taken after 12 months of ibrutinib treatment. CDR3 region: CASSPRASTLTNSYNSPLHF. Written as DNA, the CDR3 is TGTGCCAGCTCACCACGGGCATCGACCCTAACCAACTCCTATAATTCACCCCTCCACTTT.